A single sample is the source of the 14 T cell receptor beta chains below, sequenced in a study of blood T cell repertoires in COVID-19. The table came from immunoSEQ multiplex PCR; TCRdb's copy has only in-frame clones and leaves some out. The repertoire holds 61,000 or so clones, with around 88% as singletons. Source material: peripheral blood. These receptors originate from a woman of 80 years or more with active COVID-19.

As DNA, the CDR3 is TGTGCCAGCAGCCTCAGGGGCGCAGATACGCAGTATTTT. It is translated as CASSLRGADTQYF. This sequence joins TRBV14 and TRBJ2-3; tentative D call: TRBD1 (6 bases). The germline gives CDR1 SGHDN, CDR2 FVKESK. This CDR3 has 13 residues. Between the trimmed V and J ends, which lost 4 bases and 4 bases, there was a span of 9 bases.

This rearrangement joins TRBV6-6 to TRBJ2-1; D is perhaps TRBD2 (6 bases). The CDR3 contains 14 residues. The V and J ends lost 6 bases and 4 bases respectively, with 13 bases between them. Germline V gene data show CDR1 as MNHNY and CDR2 as SVGAGI (reference sequence). The CDR3 nucleotides are TGTGCCAGCAGGATTCGGACTACTTACAATGAGCAGTTCTTC. Its translation is CASRIRTTYNEQFF.

The chain employs TRBV24-1 and TRBJ2-5; 9 bases align to TRBD2. Germline trimming cut 6 bases from V and 7 bases from J; bases unmatched to any gene: 5. The CDR3 loop spans 13 amino acids. CDR1 is KGHDR and CDR2 is SFDVKD in the germline V gene. As DNA, the CDR3 is TGTGCCACCAGTAGCGGTAGCGGGAGGACCCAGTACTTC. It specifies CATSSGSGRTQYF.

The genes are TRBV7-2 and TRBJ2-1; the D gene is possibly TRBD1 (5 bases). Between the trimmed V and J ends, which lost 3 bases and 6 bases, there was a span of 15 bases. The CDR3 sequence is 15 residues long. The germline V gene encodes CDR1 SGHTA and CDR2 FQGNSA. CDR3 amino acids: CASSFRQGLGNEQFF. In nucleotides, the CDR3 is TGTGCCAGCAGCTTCCGCCAGGGCCTTGGCAATGAGCAGTTCTTC.

V and J are TRBV5-1 and TRBJ2-3, with 7 nucleotides matching TRBD2. The V gene's germline CDR1 is SGHRS and CDR2 YFSETQ. Trimming cost V 4 bases and J 5 bases; bases outside gene matches: 1. The length of the CDR3 is 12 residues. CDR3 amino acids: CASSQRGDTQYF. In nucleotides, the CDR3 is TGCGCCAGCAGCCAGCGGGGAGATACGCAGTATTTT.

This chain joins TRBV2 and TRBJ1-6, with TRBD1 matching over 9 bases. J lost 6 bases, V lost 5 bases, and 2 bases had no gene match. Per the germline V gene, CDR1 is SNHLY and CDR2 is FYNNEI. CDR3 length: 14 amino acids. The CDR3 protein is CASSLQGANSPLHF. In DNA form, the CDR3 reads TGTGCCAGCAGTTTACAGGGGGCTAATTCACCCCTCCACTTT.

This clone showed up just a few times. The CDR3 DNA reads as TGTGCCGCCTCTCCGGGACAGGGGGCCTCCTACGAGCAGTACTTC. Its protein is CAASPGQGASYEQYF. This chain links TRBV10-3 with TRBJ2-7, with 12 nucleotides matching TRBD1. Trimming cost V 11 bases and J 0 bases; bases outside gene matches: 8. This CDR3 contains 15 residues. The germline V gene has CDR1 ENHRY and CDR2 SYGVKD.

The chain links TRBV6-5 to TRBJ2-1; 9 bases align to TRBD2. The germline gives CDR1 MNHEY, CDR2 SVGAGI. The CDR3 has 14 residues. V was pared by 1 base and J by 10 bases, with 5 bases of the junction left unmatched. In DNA form, the CDR3 reads TGTGCCAGCAGTTACTGGCGGACTAGCGAAGAGCAGTTCTTC. The encoded protein is CASSYWRTSEEQFF.

In its sample, this clone was seen a few times. This chain connects TRBV3-1 (or the pseudogene TRBV3-2) to TRBJ2-5, with D perhaps matching TRBD1 (6 bases). Germline assignment: CDR1 LGHDT and CDR2 YNNKEL (reference sequence). The V end was cut by 1 base, the J end by 2 bases, with 8 bases between. The CDR3 totals 14 residues. CDR3 sequence reads: CASSQGQEQETQYF. The CDR3 DNA sequence: TGTGCCAGCAGCCAAGGACAGGAACAAGAGACCCAGTACTTC.

This clone has more than one count but fewer than ten. The gene calls are TRBV4-1 and TRBJ2-1; TRBD2 matches at 11 bases. The germline V gene has CDR1 MGHRA and CDR2 YSYEKL. After removal of 1 base from V and 3 bases from J, the junction contained 5 bases not matched to a gene. The CDR3 is made up of 17 amino acids. CDR3 in amino acids: CASSQGGLAVNYNEQFF. CDR3 DNA sequence: TGCGCCAGCAGCCAAGGGGGACTAGCGGTTAACTACAATGAGCAGTTCTTC.

The V gene is TRBV18, the J gene TRBJ1-3, with D tentatively TRBD1 (5 bases). Trimming took off 4 bases at V and 0 bases at J, with 13 bases between the two ends. Germline CDR1 and CDR2: KGHSH and LQKENI. The CDR3 has 16 residues. CDR3 bases: TGTGCCAGCTCACTAGCGGACACAAACTCTGGAAACACCATATATTTT. Protein product: CASSLADTNSGNTIYF.

About this clone itself: The same CDR3 arises from other DNA sequences in this sample as well. The chain combines TRBV18 with TRBJ2-5; 12 bases align to TRBD2. Germline loops: CDR1 KGHSH, CDR2 LQKENI. V shed 3 bases, J shed 4 bases, and the junction held 3 bases outside the gene matches. This CDR3 has 15 residues. The CDR3: CASSPLAGGRETQYF. The CDR3 DNA reads as TGTGCCAGCTCACCGCTAGCGGGGGGGCGAGAGACCCAGTACTTC.

The chain employs TRBV5-4 and TRBJ2-5; 13 bases agree with TRBD2. The V gene's germline CDR1 is SGHNT and CDR2 YYREEE (reference sequence). J lost 7 bases, V lost 2 bases, and 8 bases had no gene match. There are 16 residues in the CDR3. CDR3 protein: CASSFRLAGGFRTQYF. The CDR3 DNA follows: TGTGCCAGCAGCTTCCGACTAGCGGGGGGATTTCGGACCCAGTACTTC.

This chain joins TRBV15 and TRBJ1-2; D ambiguous. V lost 0 bases, J lost 8 bases, and 16 bases lay in between. Per the germline V gene, CDR1 is LNHNV and CDR2 is YYDKDF (reference sequence). This CDR3 has 15 residues. CDR3 sequence (DNA): TGTGCCACCAGCAGAGATCGGGTTGTAGGTTTGGGCTACACCTTC. This encodes CATSRDRVVGLGYTF.